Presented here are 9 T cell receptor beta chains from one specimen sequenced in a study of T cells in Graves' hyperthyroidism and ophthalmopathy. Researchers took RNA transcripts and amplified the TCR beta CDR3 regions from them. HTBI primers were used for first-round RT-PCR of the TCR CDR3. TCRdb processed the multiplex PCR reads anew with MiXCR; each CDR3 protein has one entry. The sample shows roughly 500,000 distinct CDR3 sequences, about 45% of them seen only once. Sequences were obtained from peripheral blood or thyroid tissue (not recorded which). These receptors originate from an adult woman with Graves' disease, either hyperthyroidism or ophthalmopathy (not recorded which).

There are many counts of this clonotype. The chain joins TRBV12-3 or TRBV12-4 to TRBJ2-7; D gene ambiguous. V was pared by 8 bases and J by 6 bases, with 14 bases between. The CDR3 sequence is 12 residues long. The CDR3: CASVTPTCEQYF. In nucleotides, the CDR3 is TGTGCCAGCGTTACCCCTACTTGCGAGCAGTACTTC.

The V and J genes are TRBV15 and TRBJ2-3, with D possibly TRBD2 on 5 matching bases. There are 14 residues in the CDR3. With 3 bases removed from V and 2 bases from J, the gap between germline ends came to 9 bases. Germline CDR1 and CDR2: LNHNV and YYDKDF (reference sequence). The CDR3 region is CATSRERTTDTQYF. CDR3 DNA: TGTGCCACCAGCAGGGAGCGGACCACAGATACGCAGTATTTT.

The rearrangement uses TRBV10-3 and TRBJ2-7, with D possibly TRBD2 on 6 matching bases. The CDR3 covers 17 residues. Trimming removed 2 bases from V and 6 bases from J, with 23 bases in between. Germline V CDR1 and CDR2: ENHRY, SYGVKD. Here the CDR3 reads CAISEQTAGTPSGEQYF. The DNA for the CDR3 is TGTGCCATCAGTGAGCAAACGGCCGGGACTCCAAGCGGCGAGCAGTACTTC.

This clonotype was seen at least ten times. The DNA of the CDR3 is TGTGCCACCTCCGGGTTCTATGGCTACACCTTC. It codes for CATSGFYGYTF. The chain recombines TRBV12-3 or TRBV12-4 with TRBJ1-2; D ambiguous. The ends were cut back, 10 bases at V and 4 bases at J, with 10 bases in the middle. This CDR3 is 11 amino acids long.

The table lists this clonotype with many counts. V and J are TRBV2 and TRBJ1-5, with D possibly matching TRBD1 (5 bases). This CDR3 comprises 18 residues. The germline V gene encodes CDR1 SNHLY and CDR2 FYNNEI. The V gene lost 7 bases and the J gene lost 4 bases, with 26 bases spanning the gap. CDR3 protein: CASTLEVSGGVANQPQHF. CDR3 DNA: TGTGCCAGCACCCTCGAAGTCTCCGGGGGAGTAGCAAATCAGCCCCAGCATTTT.

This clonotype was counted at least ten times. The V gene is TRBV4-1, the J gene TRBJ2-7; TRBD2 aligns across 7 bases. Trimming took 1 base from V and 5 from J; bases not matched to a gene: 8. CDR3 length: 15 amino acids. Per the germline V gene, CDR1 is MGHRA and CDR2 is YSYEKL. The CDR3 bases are TGCGCCAGCAGCCAAGTTGAACTAGCGCGCCACGAGCAGTACTTC. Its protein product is CASSQVELARHEQYF.

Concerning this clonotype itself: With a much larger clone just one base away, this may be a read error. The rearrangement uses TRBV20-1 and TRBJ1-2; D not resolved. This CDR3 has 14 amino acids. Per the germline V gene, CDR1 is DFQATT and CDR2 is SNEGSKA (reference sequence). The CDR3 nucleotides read TGCAGTGCTAGAGATCCGACCGGGTTGGGAGGCTGCACCTTC. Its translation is CSARDPTGLGGCTF.

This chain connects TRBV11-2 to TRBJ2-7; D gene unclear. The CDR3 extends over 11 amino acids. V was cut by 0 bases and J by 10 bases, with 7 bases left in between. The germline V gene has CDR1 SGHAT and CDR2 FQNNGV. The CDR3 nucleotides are TGTGCCAGCAGCTTAGATCGCGGACAGTACTTC. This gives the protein CASSLDRGQYF.

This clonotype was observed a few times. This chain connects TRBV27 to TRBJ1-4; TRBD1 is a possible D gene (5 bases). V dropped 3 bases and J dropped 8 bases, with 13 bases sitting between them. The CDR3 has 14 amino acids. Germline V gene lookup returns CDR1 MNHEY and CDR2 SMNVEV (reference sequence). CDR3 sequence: CASSFRGRGEKLFF. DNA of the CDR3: TGTGCCAGCAGTTTCCGGGGCCGAGGGGAAAAACTGTTTTTT.